These 18 T cell receptor beta chains originate from one sample sequenced in a study of vaccination and CD4 T cells after COVID-19. These TCRs are of unknown antigen specificity. Sequencing of cultured CD4+ T cell DNA used the Oncomine TCR Beta short-read assay. TCRdb independently ran MiXCR on the PCR reads; one entry per CDR3 protein. The profile shows 5,000 or so distinct CDR3 sequences, about 42% of them singletons. Treatment described: roughly ten-day PBMC culture with coronavirus spike peptide pools or control peptides (ViraFEST assay). It was before the COVID-19 pandemic (2011-2018) that the unexposed donor's CD4+ T cells were collected. The sequencing sample was made of CD4+ T cells from blood, cultured in vitro. These receptors originate from a human donor in good health.

The table lists this clonotype with a few counts. The V gene is TRBV7-9, the J gene TRBJ1-1, with no clear D. Between the trimmed V and J ends, which lost 2 bases and 1 base, there was a span of 14 bases. Germline V gene sequence: CDR1 SEHNR, CDR2 FQNEAQ (reference sequence). The CDR3 has 16 residues. The CDR3 region is CASSLLEGPGNTEAFF. CDR3 bases: TGTGCCAGCAGCTTACTTGAAGGCCCAGGGAACACTGAAGCTTTCTTT.

This chain links TRBV5-4 with TRBJ2-5; tentatively, D is TRBD1 (6 bases). CDR1 is SGHNT, CDR2 YYREEE, per germline (reference sequence). CDR3 length: 14 amino acids. Trimming removed 4 bases from V and 1 base from J, with 11 bases in between. CDR3 residues: CASSQLDSQETQYF. The CDR3 DNA is TGTGCCAGCAGCCAATTGGACAGCCAAGAGACCCAGTACTTC.

The CDR3 loop is CSAHTRGLTETQYF. Here the CDR3 DNA reads TGCAGTGCTCACACCAGGGGGCTGACGGAGACCCAGTACTTC. The chain carries TRBV20-1 and TRBJ2-5, with TRBD1 matching 8 bases. Looked up from germline, CDR1 is DFQATT and CDR2 is SNEGSKA (reference sequence). The CDR3 sequence is 14 residues long. The junction had 10 bases not matched to a gene; V was cut back by 5 bases and J by 5 bases.

This clonotype was picked up a small number of times. The V gene is TRBV7-8, the J gene TRBJ1-6, with D possibly being TRBD1 (5 bases). This CDR3 spans 16 amino acids. V lost 2 bases, J lost 4 bases, and 12 bases lay in between. Germline CDR1 SGHVS, CDR2 FQNEAQ. CDR3 coding DNA: TGTGCCAGCAGCTTACGGGGGGGGGGTTATAATTCACCCCTCCACTTT. Translating gives CASSLRGGGYNSPLHF.

V gene TRBV7-9 combines with J gene TRBJ1-1; D possibly corresponds to TRBD1 (5 bases). CDR1 is SEHNR, CDR2 FQNEAQ, per germline (reference sequence). The CDR3 has 18 residues. V lost 5 bases and J 0 bases, leaving 22 bases between the germline ends. The CDR3 nucleotides are TGTGCCAGCAGCGCGAACATCCCAAGACAGTCAATGAACACTGAAGCTTTCTTT. As protein: CASSANIPRQSMNTEAFF.

The CDR3 is CASSLSEGYTF. CDR3 sequence (DNA): TGTGCCAGCAGCTTGTCAGAAGGCTACACCTTC. The rearrangement links TRBV5-6 to TRBJ1-2; D gene ambiguous. CDR3 size: 11 residues. Per the germline V gene, CDR1 is SGHDT and CDR2 is YYEEEE. Trimming stripped 1 base from V and 8 bases from J, with 6 bases between.

There are a few counts of this clonotype. This chain links TRBV6-1 with TRBJ2-5; 7 bases map to TRBD1. CDR3 length: 13 residues. Germline loops: CDR1 MNHNS, CDR2 SASEGT. V was clipped by 7 bases and J by 5 bases; unmatched bases: 7. Written as DNA, the CDR3 is TGTGCCAGCAACCGGGACAGCATTGAGACCCAGTACTTC. Translated: CASNRDSIETQYF.

The gene calls are TRBV6-7 and TRBJ1-1; D not resolved. TRBV6-7 has ORF status, its function being uncertain. CDR3 size: 14 residues. Trimming left V 4 bases short and J 6 bases short, with 15 bases between. CDR3: CASSSSLLSAEAFF. The CDR3 DNA follows: TGTGCCAGCAGTTCCTCCCTTTTAAGCGCTGAAGCTTTCTTT.

The chain is built from TRBV30 and TRBJ2-7; D unclear. Germline V gives CDR1 GTSNPN, CDR2 SVGIG (reference sequence). The CDR3 has 11 residues. V dropped 0 bases and J dropped 1 base, with 1 base sitting between them. The chain's CDR3 is CAWSVSYEQYF. CDR3 sequence (DNA): TGTGCCTGGAGTGTATCCTACGAGCAGTACTTC.

V gene TRBV19 combines with J gene TRBJ1-2, with 8 bases aligning to TRBD1. The CDR3 has 18 amino acids. The V segment lost 6 bases and the J segment 2 bases; nucleotides outside the gene matches: 17. Looked up from germline, CDR1 is LNHDA and CDR2 is SQIVND (reference sequence). The CDR3 DNA is TGTGCCAGTAGAGCCCCCGGGACAGGCACATTCGACAACTATGGCTACACCTTC. This encodes CASRAPGTGTFDNYGYTF.

The rearrangement uses TRBV9 and TRBJ1-1; D is undetermined. V was cut by 0 bases and J by 3 bases, with 3 bases left in between. The germline CDR1 and CDR2 sequences are SGDLS and YYNGEE. The CDR3 covers 12 residues. For the CDR3, the DNA is TGTGCCAGCAGCGTAGGGGACACTGAAGCTTTCTTT. This sequence encodes CASSVGDTEAFF.

The chain employs TRBV21-1 and TRBJ1-5. TRBV21-1 counts as a pseudogene. CDR3 length: 15 amino acids. The CDR3 sequence: CASSKGTAGNQPQHF. CDR3 bases: TGTGCCAGCAGCAAAGGTACGGCGGGGAATCAGCCCCAGCATTTT.

The rearrangement uses TRBV6-1 and TRBJ1-1; 8 bases fit TRBD1. J was trimmed by 5 bases and V by 6 bases; bases with no gene match: 5. Per germline, CDR1 MNHNS and CDR2 SASEGT. The CDR3 length is 13 residues. The CDR3 reads CASSPQGDTEAFF. As DNA, the CDR3 is TGTGCCAGCAGCCCACAGGGGGATACTGAAGCTTTCTTT.

This chain uses TRBV6-2 or TRBV6-3 with TRBJ1-1, with D maybe TRBD1 (5 bases). From germline, CDR1 is MNHEY and CDR2 SVGEGT. The V gene lost 4 bases and the J gene lost 3 bases, with 9 bases spanning the gap. CDR3 length: 13 amino acids. CDR3 loop: CASSFIGDTEAFF. The DNA for the CDR3 is TGTGCCAGCAGTTTCATAGGGGACACTGAAGCTTTCTTT.

This clonotype was seen a few times. The rearrangement links TRBV2 to TRBJ1-3; 7 positions agree with TRBD1. The ends lost 9 bases at V and 7 bases at J; junction bases unmatched: 9. This CDR3 has 13 residues. Germline CDR1 reads SNHLY; CDR2 reads FYNNEI. For the CDR3, the DNA is TGTGCCAGTGACGACAGGGCCGGCAACACCATATATTTT. It specifies CASDDRAGNTIYF. Full variable domain (outside the CDR3, taken from reference TRBV2 and TRBJ1-3): EPEVTQTPSHQVTQMGQEVILRCVPISNHLYFYWYRQILGQKVEFLVSFYNNEISEKSEIFDDQFSVERPDGSNFTLKIRSTKLEDSAMYFCASDDRAGNTIYFGEGSWLTVV.

In this sample, this clonotype turned up a few times. The chain is built from TRBV12-3 or TRBV12-4 and TRBJ1-1, with D tentatively TRBD1 (6 bases). Trimming took 6 bases from V and 5 from J, leaving 13 bases between them. The CDR3 consists of 13 residues. The CDR3 DNA is TGTGCCAGCAGCAAGGTCGACAGGACTGAAGCTTTCTTT. Translating gives CASSKVDRTEAFF.

The sample holds a few counts of this clonotype. The rearrangement uses TRBV11-2 and TRBJ1-2, with 7 bases aligning to TRBD1. CDR3 length equals 14 residues. V trimming: 5 bases; J trimming: 6 bases; junction bases outside the gene matches: 9. Germline V gives CDR1 SGHAT, CDR2 FQNNGV. The CDR3 nucleotides are TGTGCCAGCAGCCCGGGAGGGGGCGCCCATGGCTACACCTTC. Translating gives CASSPGGGAHGYTF. The whole variable domain, remainder taken from reference TRBV11-2 and TRBJ1-2, is EAGVAQSPRYKIIEKRQSVAFWCNPISGHATLYWYQQILGQGPKLLIQFQNNGVVDDSQLPKDRFSAERLKGVDSTLKIQPAKLEDSAVYLCASSPGGGAHGYTFGSGTRLTVV.

This clonotype was seen only a few times. This chain links TRBV20-1 with TRBJ2-1; TRBD2 is a possible D gene (6 bases). The V end was cut by 0 bases, the J end by 5 bases, with 17 bases between. From germline, CDR1 is DFQATT and CDR2 SNEGSKA (reference sequence). The CDR3 loop spans 16 amino acids. The CDR3 loop is CSARDSRLVPDNEQFF. CDR3 sequence (DNA): TGCAGTGCTAGAGATTCAAGACTAGTCCCCGACAATGAGCAGTTCTTC.